The subject of this entry is one TCR beta chain. CDR1 and CDR2 from the germline V gene are SEHNR and FQNEAQ (reference sequence). This CDR3 comprises 14 residues. Trimming shortened V by 5 bases and J by 0 bases, and 11 bases separated the two germline ends. Constant-segment primers and 5'RACE yielded cDNA libraries for TCR alpha and TCR beta, each carrying sample barcodes and UMIs. TCRdb itself ran the 5' RACE reads through MiXCR, one entry per CDR3 protein. The sample includes 190,000 or so distinct CDR3 sequences, 27% seen only once; the top ten take over 10%. This record comes from a study of T-cell memory formation after mild COVID-19.

This clonotype was obtained from an adult woman who had mild COVID-19 (a few samples of this study predate the infection). Cell type and time point are not known. The sample taken for sequencing was PBMCs or a T cell subset sorted from them (not recorded which). The chain uses TRBV7-9 and TRBJ2-7; the D gene is possibly TRBD1 (6 bases). The CDR3 nucleotides read TGTGCCAGCAGCACGACAGGATTCTCCTACGAGCAGTACTTC. Its translation is CASSTTGFSYEQYF.